The 25 T cell receptor beta chains reported below all come from one sample, sequenced in a study of blood T cell repertoires in COVID-19. Only in-frame clones appear in the TCRdb table, and some are missing; sequencing was by immunoSEQ multiplex PCR. Altogether about 88,000 clones are present, roughly 90% being singletons, with the ten largest covering approximately 15%. The sample consisted of peripheral blood. The receptors were sampled from a male donor with acute or convalescent COVID-19.

V is TRBV7-2 and J is TRBJ1-5; D possibly corresponds to TRBD1 (5 bases). Germline values: CDR1 SGHTA, CDR2 FQGNSA. The ends were cut back, 5 bases at V and 2 bases at J, with 10 bases in the middle. The CDR3 has 14 amino acids. Written as DNA, the CDR3 is TGTGCCAGCAGCGAGCAGACAGGCAATCAGCCCCAGCATTTT. Residues: CASSEQTGNQPQHF.

This clone was detected a few times. The chain carries TRBV6-2 or TRBV6-3 and TRBJ2-7; tentative D call: TRBD2 (5 bases). With 5 bases removed from V and 1 base from J, the gap between germline ends came to 9 bases. The CDR3 loop spans 13 amino acids. CDR1 and CDR2 (germline): MNHEY, SVGEGT. The CDR3 here is CASSTEVSYEQYF. The CDR3 nucleotides read TGTGCCAGCAGTACGGAGGTGTCCTACGAGCAGTACTTC.

The CDR3 DNA reads TGCGCCAGCAGCTTGGCCAGGGGGACATTGGGGACCTACGAGCAGTACTTC. Residues: CASSLARGTLGTYEQYF. The chain joins TRBV5-1 to TRBJ2-7; 7 nucleotides line up with TRBD1. The junction had 11 bases not matched to a gene; V was cut back by 0 bases and J by 2 bases. There are 17 residues in the CDR3. Germline V CDR1 and CDR2: SGHRS, YFSETQ.

The chain combines TRBV18 with TRBJ2-6; weak D call: TRBD1 (6 bases). The germline gives CDR1 KGHSH, CDR2 LQKENI. The V gene lost 3 bases and the J gene lost 2 bases, with 8 bases spanning the gap. This CDR3 comprises 15 residues. The CDR3 sequence is CASSPRGTGANVLTF. Written as DNA, the CDR3 is TGTGCCAGCTCACCTAGGGGGACTGGGGCCAACGTCCTGACTTTC.

V is TRBV5-6 and J is TRBJ1-2; TRBD1 aligns across 10 bases. Looked up from germline, CDR1 is SGHDT and CDR2 is YYEEEE. The CDR3 contains 13 residues. V lost 4 bases to trimming and J lost 8 bases; unmatched junction nucleotides: 5. This CDR3 reads CASSGGQGLGYTF. DNA for the CDR3: TGTGCCAGCAGCGGGGGACAGGGGTTGGGCTACACCTTC. Full variable domain (outside the CDR3, taken from reference TRBV5-6 and TRBJ1-2): DAGVTQSPTHLIKTRGQQVTLRCSPKSGHDTVSWYQQALGQGPQFIFQYYEEEERQRGNFPDRFSGHQFPNYSSELNVNALLLGDSALYLCASSGGQGLGYTFGSGTRLTVV.

CDR3 amino acids: CASRPGQGDSPLHF. CDR3 bases: TGTGCCAGCAGACCGGGTCAGGGGGATTCACCCCTCCACTTT. The genes are TRBV9 and TRBJ1-6, with 7 nucleotides matching TRBD1. Germline V gene data show CDR1 as SGDLS and CDR2 as YYNGEE. The CDR3 extends over 14 amino acids. The trim removed 5 bases at V and 8 bases at J, leaving 7 bases unmatched.

The chain joins TRBV19 to TRBJ1-4; a possible D gene is TRBD1 (5 bases). Deletions cut 7 bases from V and 3 bases from J, with 15 bases between. The CDR3 has 15 residues. The germline V gene has CDR1 LNHDA and CDR2 SQIVND (reference sequence). The CDR3 DNA is TGTGCCAGTAATAAACCGACAGCCTCTAATGAAAAACTGTTTTTT. It yields the protein CASNKPTASNEKLFF.

V is TRBV29-1 and J is TRBJ2-7; D remains unclear. Between the trimmed V and J ends, which lost 1 base and 4 bases, there was a span of 14 bases. The CDR3 is made up of 14 amino acids. Germline CDR1 reads SQVTM; CDR2 reads ANQGSEA. The CDR3 loop is CSVEGGQNPYEQYF. The CDR3, as DNA: TGCAGCGTTGAAGGTGGGCAGAACCCTTACGAGCAGTACTTC.

The chain is built from TRBV11-3 and TRBJ2-2, with TRBD1 matching over 9 bases. Germline trimming cut 1 base from V and 4 bases from J; bases unmatched to any gene: 7. The CDR3 has 17 residues. Germline CDR1 reads SGHNT; CDR2 reads YENEEA. The CDR3 region has the DNA TGTGCCAGCAGCTTAGGAATGGGACAGGGAAGCACCGGGGAGCTGTTTTTT. Protein: CASSLGMGQGSTGELFF.

The genes are TRBV5-1 and TRBJ2-1; 7 bases are a match to TRBD1. Looked up from germline, CDR1 is SGHRS and CDR2 is YFSETQ. The CDR3 runs 15 residues. Losses at the gene ends were 1 base for V and 7 bases for J; bases not matched to a gene: 8. CDR3 DNA: TGCGCCAGCAGCTTGAGGGCAGGGGGAGAGAATGAGCAGTTCTTC. It specifies CASSLRAGGENEQFF.

In this sample, this clone turned up once. V is TRBV5-1 and J is TRBJ2-5; 9 bases align to TRBD2. After removal of 1 base from V and 5 bases from J, the junction contained 6 bases not matched to a gene. In germline, CDR1 is SGHRS, CDR2 YFSETQ. The CDR3 consists of 15 residues. In DNA, the CDR3 is TGCGCCAGCAGCTTGTCGACTAGCGGTATGGAGACCCAGTACTTC. Translated: CASSLSTSGMETQYF.

The chain has TRBV19 and TRBJ2-1; TRBD2 matches 8 bases. J gave up 0 bases and V 5 bases, and 6 bases lay outside the gene matches. From germline, CDR1 is LNHDA and CDR2 SQIVND (reference sequence). The CDR3 runs 16 residues. In DNA, the CDR3 is TGTGCCAGTAGTGCTGTAGCGGGGAGCTCCTACAATGAGCAGTTCTTC. Amino acids: CASSAVAGSSYNEQFF.

This chain connects TRBV7-9 to TRBJ1-5; 8 bases are shared with TRBD1. CDR3 length equals 17 residues. V was clipped by 7 bases and J by 0 bases; unmatched bases: 11. CDR1 SEHNR and CDR2 FQNEAQ come from the germline V gene (reference sequence). The CDR3 DNA is TGTGCCAGCATACGGGGACAGGAAATACATAGCAATCAGCCCCAGCATTTT. Protein product: CASIRGQEIHSNQPQHF.

The V gene is TRBV6-6, the J gene TRBJ1-1; D gene uncertain. V was shortened by 6 bases and J by 5 bases, with 10 bases between the two germline ends. This CDR3 is 12 amino acids long. Germline V gene sequence: CDR1 MNHNY, CDR2 SVGAGI (reference sequence). The CDR3 sequence: CASSLTETEAFF. In DNA, the CDR3 is TGTGCCAGCAGCCTTACCGAGACTGAAGCTTTCTTT.

The rearrangement uses TRBV6-6 and TRBJ1-5; the match to TRBD1 covers 8 bases. Trimming cost V 6 bases and J 3 bases; bases outside gene matches: 4. The germline V gene encodes CDR1 MNHNY and CDR2 SVGAGI (reference sequence). The CDR3 has 14 amino acids. The DNA of the CDR3 is TGTGCCAGCAGGGGGGGACAGGACAATCAGCCCCAGCATTTT. Its translation: CASRGGQDNQPQHF.

The rearrangement joins TRBV5-1 to TRBJ2-1, with D tentatively TRBD1 (6 bases). Trimming pared 4 bases from V and 5 bases from J, leaving 13 bases between. The CDR3 runs to 14 residues. From germline, CDR1 is SGHRS and CDR2 YFSETQ. The CDR3 DNA is TGCGCCAGCAGCGTAGGACAGCTTAACAATGAGCAGTTCTTC. Translated, it gives CASSVGQLNNEQFF.

The gene calls are TRBV18 and TRBJ1-4; the D gene is possibly TRBD1 (6 bases). CDR1 and CDR2 from the germline V gene are KGHSH and LQKENI. The CDR3 sequence is 18 residues long. Trimming took 3 bases from V and 0 from J, leaving 17 bases between them. CDR3 nucleotides: TGTGCCAGCTCACCCCAAGGGGGTCTTTCGACAACTAATGAAAAACTGTTTTTT. Encoded protein: CASSPQGGLSTTNEKLFF.

This clone has only a few counts. V gene TRBV7-2 combines with J gene TRBJ1-2, with 11 bases lining up with TRBD1. The V and J ends lost 5 bases and 8 bases, in that order; junction bases with no gene match: 7. Germline CDR1 and CDR2: SGHTA and FQGNSA. CDR3 length equals 14 residues. CDR3 region: CASSDGQGARGYTF. The CDR3 bases are TGTGCCAGCAGCGATGGACAGGGGGCAAGAGGCTACACCTTC.

The chain couples TRBV12-3 or TRBV12-4 to TRBJ1-2; a possible D gene is TRBD1 (5 bases). The ends were cut back, 1 base at V and 5 bases at J, with 5 bases in the middle. The CDR3 is 12 amino acids. In DNA form, the CDR3 reads TGTGCCAGCAGTTTAGGACAGTATGGCTACACCTTC. Its translation is CASSLGQYGYTF.

The chain links TRBV14 to TRBJ2-1, with D possibly being TRBD1 (5 bases). V was trimmed by 5 bases and J by 7 bases, leaving 21 bases between them. This CDR3 contains 16 residues. Germline V gives CDR1 SGHDN, CDR2 FVKESK. This CDR3 reads CASSFRQRTDANEQFF. The CDR3 DNA follows: TGTGCCAGCAGCTTTCGACAGCGCACGGACGCGAATGAGCAGTTCTTC.

The chain is built from TRBV5-4 and TRBJ2-3, with TRBD2 identical over 12 bases. Looked up from germline, CDR1 is SGHNT and CDR2 is YYREEE (reference sequence). Trimming cost V 4 bases and J 5 bases; bases outside gene matches: 8. The CDR3 is 16 amino acids. The CDR3: CASSPTSGGLRDTQYF. CDR3 coding DNA: TGTGCCAGCAGCCCGACTAGCGGGGGACTCCGAGATACGCAGTATTTT.

This sequence joins TRBV14 and TRBJ2-2; 9 positions match TRBD2. There are 16 residues in the CDR3. Germline CDR1 and CDR2: SGHDN and FVKESK. V trimming: 4 bases; J trimming: 1 base; junction bases outside the gene matches: 4. Written as DNA, the CDR3 is TGTGCCAGCAGCCCTAGACTAGCGGTGAACACCGGGGAGCTGTTTTTT. It encodes CASSPRLAVNTGELFF.

The V call is TRBV24-1, the J call TRBJ1-2; no reliable D call. CDR1 is KGHDR, CDR2 SFDVKD, per germline. Trimming took 4 bases from V and 4 from J, leaving 12 bases between them. This CDR3 contains 14 residues. The CDR3: CATSEPGRPYGYTF. Here the CDR3 DNA reads TGTGCCACCAGTGAACCCGGGAGGCCCTATGGCTACACCTTC.

This chain uses TRBV4-2 with TRBJ1-4; D may be TRBD1 (6 bases). Germline V gene lookup returns CDR1 LGHNA and CDR2 YNFKEQ. V dropped 0 bases and J dropped 6 bases, with 14 bases sitting between them. This CDR3 comprises 16 residues. In nucleotides, the CDR3 is TGTGCCAGCAGCCAAGAGGCGACAGGACCATATGAAAAACTGTTTTTT. This translates into CASSQEATGPYEKLFF.

The rearrangement uses TRBV6-5 and TRBJ1-6; 8 bases match TRBD1. V shed 4 bases, J shed 6 bases, and the junction held 2 bases outside the gene matches. CDR3 size: 14 residues. Looked up from germline, CDR1 is MNHEY and CDR2 is SVGAGI. CDR3 nucleotide sequence: TGTGCCAGCAGTTCGGACAGGGCTAATTCACCCCTCCACTTT. This gives the protein CASSSDRANSPLHF.